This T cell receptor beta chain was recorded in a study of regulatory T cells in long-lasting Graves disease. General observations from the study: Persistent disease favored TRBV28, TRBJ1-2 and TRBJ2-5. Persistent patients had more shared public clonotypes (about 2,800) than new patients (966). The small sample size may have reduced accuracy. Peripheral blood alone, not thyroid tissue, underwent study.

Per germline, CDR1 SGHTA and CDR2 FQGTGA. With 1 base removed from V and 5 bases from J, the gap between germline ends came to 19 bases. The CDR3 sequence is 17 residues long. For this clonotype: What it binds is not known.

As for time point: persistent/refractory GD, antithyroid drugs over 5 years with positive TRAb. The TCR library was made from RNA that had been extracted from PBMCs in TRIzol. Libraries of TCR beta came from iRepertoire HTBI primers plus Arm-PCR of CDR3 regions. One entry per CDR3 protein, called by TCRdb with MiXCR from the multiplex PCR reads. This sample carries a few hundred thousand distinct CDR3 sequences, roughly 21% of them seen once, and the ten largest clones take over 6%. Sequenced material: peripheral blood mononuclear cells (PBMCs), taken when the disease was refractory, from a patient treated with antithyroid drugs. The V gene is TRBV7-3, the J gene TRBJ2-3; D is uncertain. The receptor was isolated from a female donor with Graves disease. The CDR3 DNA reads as TGTGCCAGCAGCTTAAGGCTGGGGTCCCCGTTAGGAGATACGCAGTATTTT. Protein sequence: CASSLRLGSPLGDTQYF.